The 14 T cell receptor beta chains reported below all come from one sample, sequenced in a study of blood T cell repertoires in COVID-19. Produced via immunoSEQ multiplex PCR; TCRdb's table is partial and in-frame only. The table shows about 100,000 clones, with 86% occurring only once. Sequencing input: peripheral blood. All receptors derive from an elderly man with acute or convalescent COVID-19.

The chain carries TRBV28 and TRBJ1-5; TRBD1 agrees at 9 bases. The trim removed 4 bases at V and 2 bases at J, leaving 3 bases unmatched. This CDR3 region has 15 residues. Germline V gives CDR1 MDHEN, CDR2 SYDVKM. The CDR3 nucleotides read TGTGCCAGCAGTTACAGGGGGCGAGGCAATCAGCCCCAGCATTTT. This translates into CASSYRGRGNQPQHF. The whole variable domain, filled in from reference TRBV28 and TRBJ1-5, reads DVKVTQSSRYLVKRTGEKVFLECVQDMDHENMFWYRQDPGLGLRLIYFSYDVKMKEKGDIPEGYSVSREKKERFSLILESASTNQTSMYLCASSYRGRGNQPQHFGDGTRLSIL.

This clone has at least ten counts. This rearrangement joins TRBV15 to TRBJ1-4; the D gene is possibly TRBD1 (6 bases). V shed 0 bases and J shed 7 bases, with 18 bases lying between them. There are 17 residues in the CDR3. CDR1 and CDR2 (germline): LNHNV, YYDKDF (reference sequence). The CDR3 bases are TGTGCCACCAGCAGAGATATAGTGATCAGGGGCCGTGAAAAACTGTTTTTT. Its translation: CATSRDIVIRGREKLFF.

CDR3 nucleotides: TGTGCCAGCAGTTCAACAGCTAGGACAGGGGCTAACACTGAAGCTTTCTTT. Its protein product is CASSSTARTGANTEAFF. This chain joins TRBV28 and TRBJ1-1; 9 bases match TRBD1. From germline, CDR1 is MDHEN and CDR2 SYDVKM. This CDR3 has 17 amino acids. Trimming at V came to 4 bases and at J to 2 bases, leaving 11 bases not matched to a gene.

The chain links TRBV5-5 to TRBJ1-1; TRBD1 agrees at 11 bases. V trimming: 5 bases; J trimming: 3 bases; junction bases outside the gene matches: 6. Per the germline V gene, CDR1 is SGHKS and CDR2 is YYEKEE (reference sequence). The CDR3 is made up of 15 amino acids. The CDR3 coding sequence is TGTGCCAGCAGTTCCTGGACAGGGGGCGACACTGAAGCTTTCTTT. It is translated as CASSSWTGGDTEAFF.

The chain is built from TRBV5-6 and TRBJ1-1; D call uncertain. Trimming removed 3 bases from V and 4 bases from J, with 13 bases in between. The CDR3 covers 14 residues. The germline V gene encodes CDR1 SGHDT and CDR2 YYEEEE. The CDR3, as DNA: TGTGCCAGCAGCTATCGGAGGTTGGCCACTGAAGCTTTCTTT. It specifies CASSYRRLATEAFF.

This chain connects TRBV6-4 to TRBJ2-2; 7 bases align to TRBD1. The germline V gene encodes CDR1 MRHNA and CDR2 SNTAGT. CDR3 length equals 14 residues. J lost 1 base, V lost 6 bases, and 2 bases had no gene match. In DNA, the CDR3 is TGTGCCAGCAGAGGGGACAGGAACACCGGGGAGCTGTTTTTT. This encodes CASRGDRNTGELFF.

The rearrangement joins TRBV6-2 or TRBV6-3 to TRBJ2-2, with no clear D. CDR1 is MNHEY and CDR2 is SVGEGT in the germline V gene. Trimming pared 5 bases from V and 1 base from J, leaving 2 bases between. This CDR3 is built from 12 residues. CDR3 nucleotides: TGTGCCAGCAGTCGGAACACCGGGGAGCTGTTTTTT. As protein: CASSRNTGELFF.

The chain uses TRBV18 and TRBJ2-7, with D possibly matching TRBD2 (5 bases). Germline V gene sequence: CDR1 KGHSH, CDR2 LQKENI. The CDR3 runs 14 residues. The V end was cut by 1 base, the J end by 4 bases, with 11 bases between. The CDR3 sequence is CASSPRAAIYEQYF. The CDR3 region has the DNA TGTGCCAGCTCACCACGAGCGGCGATTTACGAGCAGTACTTC.

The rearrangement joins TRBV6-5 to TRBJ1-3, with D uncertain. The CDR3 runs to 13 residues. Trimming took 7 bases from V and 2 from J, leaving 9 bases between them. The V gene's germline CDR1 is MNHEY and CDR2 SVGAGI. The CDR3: CASNRETGNTIYF. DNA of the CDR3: TGTGCCAGCAACCGGGAAACTGGAAACACCATATATTTT.

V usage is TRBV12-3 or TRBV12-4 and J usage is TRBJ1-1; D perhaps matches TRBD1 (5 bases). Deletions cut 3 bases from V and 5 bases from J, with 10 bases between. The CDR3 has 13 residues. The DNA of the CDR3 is TGTGCCAGCAGTTTGACAGAATCAACTGAAGCTTTCTTT. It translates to CASSLTESTEAFF.

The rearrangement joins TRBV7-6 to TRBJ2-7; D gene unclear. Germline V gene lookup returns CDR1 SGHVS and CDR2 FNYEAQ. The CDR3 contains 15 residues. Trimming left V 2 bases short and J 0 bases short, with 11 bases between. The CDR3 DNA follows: TGTGCCAGCAGCTTAAGGTCAGGTTACTCCTACGAGCAGTACTTC. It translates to CASSLRSGYSYEQYF.

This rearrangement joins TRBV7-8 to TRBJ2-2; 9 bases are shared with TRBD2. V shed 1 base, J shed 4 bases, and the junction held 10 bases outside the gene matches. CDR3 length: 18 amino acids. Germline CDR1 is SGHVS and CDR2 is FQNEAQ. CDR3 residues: CASSLGLAAGTGTGELFF. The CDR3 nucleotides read TGTGCCAGCAGCTTAGGACTAGCGGCTGGGACCGGCACCGGGGAGCTGTTTTTT.

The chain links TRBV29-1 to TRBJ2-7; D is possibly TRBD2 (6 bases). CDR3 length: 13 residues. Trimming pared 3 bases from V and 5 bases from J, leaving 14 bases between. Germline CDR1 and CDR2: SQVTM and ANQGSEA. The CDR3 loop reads CSVDYGGKDEQYF. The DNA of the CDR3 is TGCAGCGTTGATTACGGCGGGAAAGACGAGCAGTACTTC.

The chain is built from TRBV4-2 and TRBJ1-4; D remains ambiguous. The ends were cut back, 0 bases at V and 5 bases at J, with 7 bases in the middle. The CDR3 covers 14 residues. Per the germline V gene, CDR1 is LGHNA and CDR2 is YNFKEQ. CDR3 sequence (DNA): TGTGCCAGCAGCCAAGAGCACAGAAATGAAAAACTGTTTTTT. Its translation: CASSQEHRNEKLFF.